This TCR beta chain was captured by sequencing in a study of vaccination and CD4 T cells after COVID-19. Study in general: With a range of 35 to 161, the median interval from diagnosis to drawing post-COVID samples was roughly 91 days. Whole-study results and caveats: Among reactive clones from convalescent patients, a median 86.3% appeared only post-vaccination.

The CDR3 runs to 15 residues. Trimming left V 2 bases short and J 5 bases short, with 19 bases between. Germline values: CDR1 GTSNPN, CDR2 SVGIG (reference sequence). The Oncomine TCR Beta short-read assay was what sequenced the DNA obtained from cultured CD4+ T cells. TCRdb fed the PCR reads into MiXCR, producing one record per CDR3 protein. The data show roughly 4,200 distinct CDR3 sequences, about a fifth seen once. This clonotype was detected only a few times. Its antigen is unknown. Noted treatment: roughly nine-day PBMC culture with coronavirus spike peptide pools or control peptides (ViraFEST assay).

The chain links TRBV30 to TRBJ2-7; maybe TRBD2 (7 bases). The clonotype originates from a human donor who had recovered from COVID-19. The sequenced sample was CD4+ T cells from blood, cultured in vitro. The CDR3 loop reads CAWSRGGGFVNEQYF. For the CDR3, the DNA is TGTGCCTGGAGTCGTGGGGGGGGCTTCGTAAACGAGCAGTACTTC.